Below, 20 T cell receptor beta chains from the same sample are listed, as sequenced in a study of cytomegalovirus exposure and HLA in healthy donors. The study ran its PCR with 60 Vbeta and 13 Jbeta primers. Only in-frame clones appear in the TCRdb table, and some are missing; sequencing was by immunoSEQ multiplex PCR. The repertoire includes some 80,000 clones, around 76% of them detected once, and over 4.5% sits in the top ten. Sample: PBMCs. These receptors all come from a man aged 18 to 30 in good health and CMV-seropositive.

This chain links TRBV4-1 with TRBJ2-1; D is perhaps TRBD1 (6 bases). CDR1 and CDR2 from the germline V gene are MGHRA and YSYEKL. Trimming took off 4 bases at V and 9 bases at J, with 22 bases between the two ends. CDR3 length equals 16 residues. The CDR3 here is CASSPGEHRLGGEQFF. The CDR3 DNA is TGCGCCAGCAGCCCAGGGGAGCACCGGCTGGGCGGTGAGCAGTTCTTC.

This clone was counted only a few times. The rearrangement joins TRBV5-4 to TRBJ2-7; 12 nucleotides agree with TRBD2. This CDR3 comprises 15 residues. V trimming: 4 bases; J trimming: 7 bases; junction bases outside the gene matches: 9. Germline loops: CDR1 SGHNT, CDR2 YYREEE (reference sequence). The CDR3 sequence is CASSQRLAGASEQYF. DNA of the CDR3: TGTGCCAGCAGCCAAAGACTAGCGGGGGCGTCTGAGCAGTACTTC.

This chain uses TRBV2 with TRBJ1-2; no definite D call. The CDR3 is made up of 15 amino acids. The ends were cut back, 3 bases at V and 6 bases at J, with 17 bases in the middle. Germline CDR1 reads SNHLY; CDR2 reads FYNNEI. The CDR3 region has the DNA TGTGCCAGCAGTGATCGACTCGGGTCGAGCCATGGCTACACCTTC. Translation gives CASSDRLGSSHGYTF.

The chain recombines TRBV10-2 with TRBJ1-1, with 8 nucleotides matching TRBD1. The CDR3 contains 15 residues. V shed 4 bases and J 7 bases; nucleotides not matched to a gene: 11. Germline CDR1 reads WSHSY; CDR2 reads SAAADI. As DNA, the CDR3 is TGCGCCAGCAGTGGAAAGGACAGGGCCACCTTTGAAGCTTTCTTT. It is translated as CASSGKDRATFEAFF.

V and J are TRBV9 and TRBJ2-6; D unresolved. This CDR3 region has 15 residues. The ends were cut back, 3 bases at V and 0 bases at J, with 7 bases in the middle. The germline gives CDR1 SGDLS, CDR2 YYNGEE. CDR3 nucleotide sequence: TGTGCCAGCAGCGCCCCGGGCTCTGGGGCCAACGTCCTGACTTTC. Protein: CASSAPGSGANVLTF. Looking up the rest from reference TRBV9 and TRBJ2-6 gives the full variable domain: DSGVTQTPKHLITATGQRVTLRCSPRSGDLSVYWYQQSLDQGLQFLIQYYNGEERAKGNILERFSAQQFPDLHSELNLSSLELGDSALYFCASSAPGSGANVLTFGAGSRLTVL.

The V gene is TRBV4-1, the J gene TRBJ1-1, with 7 bases matching TRBD1. The CDR3 extends over 15 amino acids. Per the germline V gene, CDR1 is MGHRA and CDR2 is YSYEKL. The V gene end was trimmed by 2 bases and the J gene end by 7 bases; junction bases not matched to a gene: 10. The CDR3 DNA sequence: TGCGCCAGCAGCCAACTCCATTCCCGGGACAGTGAAGCTTTCTTT. Translating gives CASSQLHSRDSEAFF.

The gene calls are TRBV11-2 and TRBJ1-2, with TRBD1 matching 9 bases. This CDR3 comprises 15 residues. Trimming cost V 1 base and J 4 bases; bases outside gene matches: 4. From germline, CDR1 is SGHAT and CDR2 FQNNGV. The CDR3 DNA reads as TGTGCCAGCAGCTTAGTGGGGACAGGGTCCTATGGCTACACCTTC. Encoded protein: CASSLVGTGSYGYTF.

This clone occurred once. The V and J genes are TRBV29-1 and TRBJ2-7; TRBD2 agrees at 8 bases. Germline CDR1 SQVTM, CDR2 ANQGSEA. The CDR3 is 12 amino acids. J lost 1 base, V lost 7 bases, and 3 bases had no gene match. The CDR3, as DNA: TGCAGCGCCCTAGCGGGTTCCTACGAGCAGTACTTC. The encoded protein is CSALAGSYEQYF.

The chain employs TRBV30 and TRBJ1-2; no definite D call. V lost 5 bases and J 5 bases, leaving 3 bases between the germline ends. The germline CDR1 and CDR2 sequences are GTSNPN and SVGIG (reference sequence). There are 9 residues in the CDR3. The CDR3 sequence is CAWPYGYTF. The DNA of the CDR3 is TGTGCCTGGCCATATGGCTACACCTTC.

J is TRBJ2-1 and V is TRBV4-1; a possible D gene is TRBD2 (6 bases). The V end lost 1 base, the J end lost 4 bases, and 17 bases lay between the germline ends. The CDR3 contains 17 residues. Germline CDR1 reads MGHRA; CDR2 reads YSYEKL. CDR3 sequence: CASSQARTNGIYNEQFF. Here the CDR3 DNA reads TGCGCCAGCAGCCAAGCAAGGACTAACGGGATATACAATGAGCAGTTCTTC.

The chain recombines TRBV5-1 with TRBJ2-7, with 14 bases fitting TRBD2. The CDR3 covers 15 residues. The junction had 6 bases not matched to a gene; V was cut back by 4 bases and J by 6 bases. The germline V gene has CDR1 SGHRS and CDR2 YFSETQ. Written as DNA, the CDR3 is TGCGCCAGCAGCCGCACGGGACTAGCGGGAGTCGAGCAGTACTTC. Translating gives CASSRTGLAGVEQYF. Variable domain in full (rest from reference TRBV5-1 and TRBJ2-7): KAGVTQTPRYLIKTRGQQVTLSCSPISGHRSVSWYQQTPGQGLQFLFEYFSETQRNKGNFPGRFSGRQFSNSRSEMNVSTLELGDSALYLCASSRTGLAGVEQYFGPGTRLTVT.

This chain uses TRBV6-1 with TRBJ2-3, with D possibly TRBD1 on 5 matching bases. The CDR3 contains 15 residues. Germline loops: CDR1 MNHNS, CDR2 SASEGT. The ends were cut back, 3 bases at V and 4 bases at J, with 14 bases in the middle. CDR3 sequence reads: CASSEAGNLPDTQYF. The CDR3 nucleotides are TGTGCCAGCAGTGAGGCAGGGAATTTACCAGATACGCAGTATTTT.

The chain recombines TRBV7-3 with TRBJ2-1; TRBD1 might be the D (6 bases). V was pared by 2 bases and J by 9 bases, with 11 bases between. Germline lookup yields CDR1 SGHTA and CDR2 FQGTGA. The CDR3 has 13 residues. The CDR3 sequence: CASSLQVRGEQFF. CDR3 sequence (DNA): TGTGCCAGCAGCTTACAGGTCAGGGGTGAGCAGTTCTTC.

The genes are TRBV6-5 and TRBJ2-5; 7 nucleotides agree with TRBD2. J was trimmed by 5 bases and V by 6 bases; bases with no gene match: 12. In germline, CDR1 is MNHEY, CDR2 SVGAGI. The CDR3 has 15 amino acids. The CDR3 DNA reads as TGTGCCAGCAGAAAGGCCGGGACTAACCGCGAGACCCAGTACTTC. It specifies CASRKAGTNRETQYF.

This chain joins TRBV7-6 and TRBJ2-1, with D possibly matching TRBD1 (6 bases). Germline CDR1 reads SGHVS; CDR2 reads FNYEAQ. The CDR3 sequence is 14 residues long. Trimming took off 1 base at V and 7 bases at J, with 11 bases between the two ends. CDR3 in amino acids: CASSLDRVVNEQFF. As DNA, the CDR3 is TGTGCCAGCAGCTTAGACAGGGTTGTTAATGAGCAGTTCTTC. The whole variable domain, filled in from reference TRBV7-6 and TRBJ2-1, reads GAGVSQSPRYKVTKRGQDVALRCDPISGHVSLYWYRQALGQGPEFLTYFNYEAQQDKSGLPNDRFSAERPEGSISTLTIQRTEQRDSAMYRCASSLDRVVNEQFFGPGTRLTVL.

A single count supports this clone. The V call is TRBV5-4, the J call TRBJ2-7, with TRBD2 as a possible D gene (5 bases). Germline V lookup: CDR1 SGHNT, CDR2 YYREEE (reference sequence). The CDR3 sequence is 14 residues long. V was pared by 3 bases and J by 5 bases, with 15 bases between. CDR3 nucleotides: TGTGCCAGCAGCTCTGCTCGGGGAAGCAACGAGCAGTACTTC. It translates to CASSSARGSNEQYF. The full variable domain, rest sourced from reference TRBV5-4 and TRBJ2-7, is ETGVTQSPTHLIKTRGQQVTLRCSSQSGHNTVSWYQQALGQGPQFIFQYYREEENGRGNFPPRFSGLQFPNYSSELNVNALELDDSALYLCASSSARGSNEQYFGPGTRLTVT.

The chain links TRBV14 to TRBJ2-3; 8 bases are shared with TRBD2. In germline, CDR1 is SGHDN, CDR2 FVKESK. The CDR3 totals 15 residues. Unmatched junction bases numbered 7, after V lost 4 bases and J lost 4 bases. CDR3 in amino acids: CASSRSGRAADTQYF. The CDR3 nucleotides are TGTGCCAGCAGCCGGAGCGGGAGAGCCGCAGATACGCAGTATTTT.

This clone was observed a single time. The rearrangement joins TRBV7-8 to TRBJ2-7, with 7 bases lining up with TRBD2. J gave up 7 bases and V 3 bases, and 6 bases lay outside the gene matches. From germline, CDR1 is SGHVS and CDR2 FQNEAQ. The CDR3 is made up of 13 amino acids. The CDR3 DNA reads as TGTGCCAGCAGCTTTAGGGAGGGAGGGGAGCAGTACTTC. This codes for CASSFREGGEQYF.

The J gene is TRBJ1-1, the V gene TRBV5-1; no firm D call. V lost 4 bases to trimming and J lost 1 base, with 20 bases between them. CDR1 is SGHRS, CDR2 YFSETQ, per germline. This CDR3 region has 17 residues. The CDR3: CASSLPGEGERNTEAFF. The CDR3, as DNA: TGCGCCAGCAGCCTACCCGGCGAGGGAGAGCGGAACACTGAAGCTTTCTTT.

This clone was observed many times. The chain uses TRBV6-1 and TRBJ1-2; TRBD1 matches at 7 bases. Germline V gene data show CDR1 as MNHNS and CDR2 as SASEGT. This CDR3 has 16 amino acids. Losses at the gene ends were 0 bases for V and 2 bases for J; bases not matched to a gene: 6. The DNA of the CDR3 is TGTGCCAGCAGTGAAGCTTCCGGGACAGTCAACTATGGCTACACCTTC. Amino acid sequence: CASSEASGTVNYGYTF.